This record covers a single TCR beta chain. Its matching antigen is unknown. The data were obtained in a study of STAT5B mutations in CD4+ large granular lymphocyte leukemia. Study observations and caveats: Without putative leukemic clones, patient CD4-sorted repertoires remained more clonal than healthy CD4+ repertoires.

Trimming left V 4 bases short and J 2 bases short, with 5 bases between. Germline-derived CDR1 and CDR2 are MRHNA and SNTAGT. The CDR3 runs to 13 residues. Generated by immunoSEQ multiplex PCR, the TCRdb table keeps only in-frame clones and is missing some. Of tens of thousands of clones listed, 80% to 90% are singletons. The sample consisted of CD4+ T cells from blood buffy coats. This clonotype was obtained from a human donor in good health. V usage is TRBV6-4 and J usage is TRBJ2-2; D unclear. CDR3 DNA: TGTGCCAGCAGTGGCACTAACACCGGGGAGCTGTTTTTT. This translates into CASSGTNTGELFF.